This passage covers 3 T cell receptor beta chains from one sample sequenced in a study of cytomegalovirus exposure and HLA in healthy donors. The PCR employed 60 Vbeta primers together with 13 Jbeta primers. The method was immunoSEQ multiplex PCR; TCRdb's version includes in-frame clones alone and lacks a portion of them. The sample lists 160,000 or so clones, around 81% occurring once. The sample comprised PBMCs. The receptors originated from a woman between 40 and 50 years old in good health and CMV-seronegative.

This clone was counted a single time. Other DNA sequences of this sample code for an identical CDR3. The chain employs TRBV30 and TRBJ1-2; D is uncertain. V gave up 2 bases and J gave up 8 bases, with 9 bases separating them. CDR1 and CDR2 from the germline V gene are GTSNPN and SVGIG (reference sequence). The CDR3 is 11 amino acids. CDR3 loop: CAWSRRLGYTF. The CDR3 DNA is TGTGCCTGGAGTAGGAGATTGGGCTACACCTTC.

The chain joins TRBV7-9 to TRBJ2-1; TRBD1 matches 9 bases. This CDR3 has 15 residues. The J segment lost 3 bases and the V segment lost 3 bases, leaving 3 bases of the junction unmatched. Germline CDR1 reads SEHNR; CDR2 reads FQNEAQ (reference sequence). As DNA, the CDR3 is TGTGCCAGCAGCTTCGACAGGGGGAACTACAATGAGCAGTTCTTC. Its translation: CASSFDRGNYNEQFF. The variable domain in full, with the rest retrieved from reference TRBV7-9 and TRBJ2-1, is DTGVSQNPRHKITKRGQNVTFRCDPISEHNRLYWYRQTLGQGPEFLTYFQNEAQLEKSRLLSDRFSAERPKGSFSTLEIQRTEQGDSAMYLCASSFDRGNYNEQFFGPGTRLTVL.

The genes are TRBV5-1 and TRBJ2-2; TRBD1 matches at 8 bases. The CDR3 runs to 16 residues. The V gene end was trimmed by 3 bases and the J gene end by 1 base; junction bases not matched to a gene: 5. Germline loops: CDR1 SGHRS, CDR2 YFSETQ. The CDR3 nucleotides are TGCGCCAGCAGCTGGGACGGGACAGGGAACACCGGGGAGCTGTTTTTT. Its protein is CASSWDGTGNTGELFF.